These 7 T cell receptor beta chains originate from one sample sequenced in a study of blood T cell repertoires in COVID-19. Method: immunoSEQ multiplex PCR; TCRdb's copy keeps in-frame clones and lacks some. The sample includes about 110,000 clones, about three quarters of them seen just once. The sample consisted of peripheral blood. Source of these receptors: a human donor with acute or convalescent COVID-19. The donor label of this sample is uncertain.

This clone was observed a few times. The CDR3 region has the DNA TGTGCCAGCAGTGCACAGGGGACTAATGAAAAACTGTTTTTT. Its translation is CASSAQGTNEKLFF. The rearrangement joins TRBV9 to TRBJ1-4, with 7 positions matching TRBD1. Looked up from germline, CDR1 is SGDLS and CDR2 is YYNGEE. There are 14 residues in the CDR3. Germline trimming cut 5 bases from V and 2 bases from J; bases unmatched to any gene: 3.

In this sample, this clone turned up once. The CDR3 coding sequence is TGTGCCAGCAGGACCGGGGGGAGTGGCTACACCTTC. Its protein is CASRTGGSGYTF. The rearrangement links TRBV27 to TRBJ1-2, with D perhaps matching TRBD1 (5 bases). The CDR3 runs 12 residues. V lost 6 bases and J lost 7, with 12 bases in between. Germline assignment: CDR1 MNHEY and CDR2 SMNVEV (reference sequence).

This chain links TRBV5-6 with TRBJ1-5; a weak D match, TRBD1 (6 bases). V was trimmed by 2 bases and J by 3 bases, leaving 12 bases between them. The V gene's germline CDR1 is SGHDT and CDR2 YYEEEE. CDR3 length: 15 amino acids. As DNA, the CDR3 is TGTGCCAGCAGCTTCGGTACAGGGTACAATCAGCCCCAGCATTTT. Residues: CASSFGTGYNQPQHF.

This clone was seen a few times. The sample contains more than one DNA sequence encoding this CDR3. The gene calls are TRBV27 and TRBJ1-1; tentative D call: TRBD1 (5 bases). V lost 1 base and J 5 bases, leaving 8 bases between the germline ends. The CDR3 runs 13 residues. Germline V gene data show CDR1 as MNHEY and CDR2 as SMNVEV (reference sequence). The CDR3 DNA sequence: TGTGCCAGCAGTTTATTTAGGGGTACTGAAGCTTTCTTT. Its translation is CASSLFRGTEAFF.

This chain connects TRBV6-1 to TRBJ2-5, with a tentative D call TRBD2 (7 bases). The V end lost 2 bases, the J end lost 4 bases, and 17 bases lay between the germline ends. Germline CDR1 is MNHNS and CDR2 is SASEGT. This CDR3 is 16 amino acids long. CDR3 amino acids: CASSEQGGGGRETQYF. For the CDR3, the DNA is TGTGCCAGCAGTGAACAAGGAGGGGGGGGAAGAGAGACCCAGTACTTC.

CDR3 residues: CASSADRHLGEKLFF. The CDR3 DNA follows: TGTGCCAGCAGCGCAGACAGGCACTTGGGGGAAAAACTGTTTTTT. The chain couples TRBV2 to TRBJ1-4; tentative D call: TRBD1 (6 bases). The CDR3 totals 15 residues. The germline gives CDR1 SNHLY, CDR2 FYNNEI. Trimming removed 6 bases from V and 8 bases from J, with 19 bases in between.

The genes are TRBV14 and TRBJ1-4; 8 bases line up with TRBD1. Germline trimming cut 3 bases from V and 8 bases from J; bases unmatched to any gene: 8. CDR3 size: 15 residues. CDR1 is SGHDN and CDR2 is FVKESK in the germline V gene. CDR3 sequence reads: CASSHRQGRREKLFF. In DNA form, the CDR3 reads TGTGCCAGCAGCCACAGACAGGGGCGGAGGGAAAAACTGTTTTTT.